This T cell receptor beta chain was sequenced during a study of OX40 agonist ivuxolimab in advanced cancers. Concerning the study at large: The costimulatory receptor OX40 (CD134) was targeted by ivuxolimab, a fully human IgG2 agonistic monoclonal antibody. Intravenous ivuxolimab was administered to patients every 2 weeks at six dose levels: 0.01, 0.1, 0.3, 1.5, 3 and 10 mg/kg. Of the roughly 52 dose-escalation patients, hepatocellular carcinoma was present in about 20, melanoma in some 15, renal cell carcinoma in 9 and head and neck cancer in 9. The dose-escalation cohort was around 83% male with a mean age of approximately 60 years, ranging from roughly 23 to 90. Patients were allowed to have had prior anti-PD-1, anti-PD-L1 or anti-CTLA-4 therapy, and around 40% of the dose-escalation patients had previously received checkpoint inhibitors. Three dose-escalation patients achieved partial responses, one with hepatocellular carcinoma and two with cutaneous melanoma. The point of sequencing TCRbeta in the periphery was to test whether ivuxolimab changed TCR sequence diversity and drove clonal T-cell expansion. The paper covers the monotherapy dose-escalation part of the phase I ivuxolimab trial, which included N of about 56 patients.

Study-wide findings and limitations: Low levels of normalized T-cell clonal expansion were also seen in some patients who did not respond. At doses from 0.1 to 3.0 mg/kg, clonal expansion was seen in both CD4+ and CD8+ blood T cells between baseline and week 6. In partial responders in the 0.1-3.0 mg/kg groups, normalized peripheral clonal expansion was found to be among the lowest, especially among CD8+ T cells. After ivuxolimab, CD8+ T cells had more expanded clones than CD4+ T cells on average. The antigen specificity of the clonally expanded peripheral T cells was not determined.

Patients with autoimmune disease history or receiving systemic immunosuppression were excluded from the trial. Peripheral blood for TCR sequencing was collected from all dose cohorts at baseline, on cycle 4 day 1, and on cycle 7 day 1. Samples came from an open-label, multicenter, first-in-human phase I dose-escalation trial of ivuxolimab. Adults with locally advanced or metastatic melanoma, renal cell carcinoma, hepatocellular carcinoma or head and neck squamous cell carcinoma were enrolled in the trial. CD4+ and CD8+ T cells were sorted separately from peripheral blood before TCR sequencing. Remarks on this clone: The specificity of this receptor is unknown. No base qualities exist here, and no much larger clone lies one base off it.

CDR1 and CDR2 are read off the germline V gene as SNHLY and FYNNEI. Deletion took 3 bases off V and 2 bases off J, with a span of 12 bases between the germline ends. Counted from cysteine to phenylalanine, this CDR3 has 15 amino acids. The read is trimmed to its CDR3 DNA, 45 bases read in frame from base 1. Genomic DNA was extracted from sorted cells for sequencing of the TCRbeta CDR3 region. TCRbeta CDR3 regions were sequenced using the immunoSEQ Assay. TCRdb obtained this table from immuneACCESS and retained in-frame rearrangements with V and J assigned. These tables miss some clones; where compared with another copy, unresolved V genes account for less than half of the shortfall, and the remainder is unexplained. Across this sample there are about 66,000 clones, with 75% to 90% seen only once. The ten largest clones capture 2.5% of the sample.

The source material was CD4+ or CD8+ T cells sorted from blood, sampled in a trial of the OX40 agonist ivuxolimab. The chain is assembled from TRBV2 and TRBJ2-3, with an unclear D gene assignment. The clonotype comes from an adult with an advanced solid tumor such as melanoma, head and neck, liver or kidney cancer. This receptor has the CDR3 CASSELVANTDTQYF. The nucleotide sequence reads TGTGCCAGCAGTGAGTTAGTGGCTAACACAGATACGCAGTATTTT.